This entry concerns a single T cell receptor beta chain. Its cognate antigen is unknown. The record originates from a study of graft-versus-host responses after intestinal transplantation. Turning to the study itself: The transplants performed in recipients were multivisceral, liver-intestinal, or isolated intestinal. Recipients uniformly received anti-thymocyte globulin induction, followed by tacrolimus and steroids for 3 to 4 years. Study results and limitations: GvH clones surfaced in recipient marrow, some emerging earlier in ileum or blood.

Profiled with immunoSEQ multiplex PCR; TCRdb holds only in-frame clones, not every one. The sample gives tens of thousands of clones, about 90% of which show up once; 2.5% is in the top ten. CDR1 and CDR2 (germline): SGHAT, FQNNGV. The V gene lost 6 bases and the J gene lost 0 bases, with 9 bases spanning the gap. The CDR3 has 13 amino acids. This chain uses TRBV11-2 with TRBJ2-7; D perhaps matches TRBD1 (6 bases). The source material was unstimulated CD8+ T cells sorted from spleen or lymph node cells, sampled before intestinal transplant. The sequence was obtained from a human donor who received an intestinal transplant. DNA of the CDR3: TGTGCCAGCAGTCAGGGGTACTCCTACGAGCAGTACTTC. Residues: CASSQGYSYEQYF. The full variable domain, its missing parts supplied by reference TRBV11-2 and TRBJ2-7, is EAGVAQSPRYKIIEKRQSVAFWCNPISGHATLYWYQQILGQGPKLLIQFQNNGVVDDSQLPKDRFSAERLKGVDSTLKIQPAKLEDSAVYLCASSQGYSYEQYFGPGTRLTVT.